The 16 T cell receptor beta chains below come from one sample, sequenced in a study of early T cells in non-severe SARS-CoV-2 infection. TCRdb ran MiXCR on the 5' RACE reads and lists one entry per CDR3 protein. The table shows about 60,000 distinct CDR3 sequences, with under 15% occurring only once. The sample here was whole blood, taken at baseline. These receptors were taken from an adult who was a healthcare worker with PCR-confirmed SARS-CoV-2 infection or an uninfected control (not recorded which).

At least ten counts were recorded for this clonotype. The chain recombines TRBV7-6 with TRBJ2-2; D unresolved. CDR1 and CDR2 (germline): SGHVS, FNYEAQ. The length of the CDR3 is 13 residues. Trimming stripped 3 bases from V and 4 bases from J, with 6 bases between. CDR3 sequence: CASSFPTTGELFF. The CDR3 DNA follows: TGTGCCAGCAGCTTTCCCACCACCGGGGAGCTGTTTTTT.

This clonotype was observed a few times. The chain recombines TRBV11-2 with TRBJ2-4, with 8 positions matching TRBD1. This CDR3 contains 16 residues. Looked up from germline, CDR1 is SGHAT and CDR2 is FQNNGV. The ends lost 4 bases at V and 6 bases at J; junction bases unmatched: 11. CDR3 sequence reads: CASSYTGTGHINIQYF. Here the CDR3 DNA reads TGTGCCAGCAGCTATACCGGGACAGGTCATATAAACATTCAGTACTTC. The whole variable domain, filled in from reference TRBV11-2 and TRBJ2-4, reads EAGVAQSPRYKIIEKRQSVAFWCNPISGHATLYWYQQILGQGPKLLIQFQNNGVVDDSQLPKDRFSAERLKGVDSTLKIQPAKLEDSAVYLCASSYTGTGHINIQYFGAGTRLSVL.

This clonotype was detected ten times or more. As DNA, the CDR3 is TGTGCCAGCAGACTCGGACAGGGCTACGAGCAGTACTTC. Translation: CASRLGQGYEQYF. This sequence joins TRBV3-1 and TRBJ2-7, with 8 bases that match TRBD1. This CDR3 comprises 13 residues. V was pared by 6 bases and J by 3 bases, with 4 bases of the junction left unmatched. Germline V gene lookup returns CDR1 LGHDT and CDR2 YNNKEL (reference sequence).

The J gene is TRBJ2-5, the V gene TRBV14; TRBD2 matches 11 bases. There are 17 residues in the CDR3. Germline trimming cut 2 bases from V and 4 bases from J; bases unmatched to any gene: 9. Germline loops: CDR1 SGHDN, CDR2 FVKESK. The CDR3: CASSQKGLAEIRETQYF. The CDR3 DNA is TGTGCCAGCAGCCAAAAGGGACTAGCGGAAATCCGAGAGACCCAGTACTTC.

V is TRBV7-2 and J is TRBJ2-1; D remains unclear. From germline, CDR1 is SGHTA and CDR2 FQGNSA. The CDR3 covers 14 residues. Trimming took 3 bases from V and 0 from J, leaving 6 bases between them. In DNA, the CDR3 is TGTGCCAGCAGCTTTTCGGCCTCCTACAATGAGCAGTTCTTC. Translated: CASSFSASYNEQFF.

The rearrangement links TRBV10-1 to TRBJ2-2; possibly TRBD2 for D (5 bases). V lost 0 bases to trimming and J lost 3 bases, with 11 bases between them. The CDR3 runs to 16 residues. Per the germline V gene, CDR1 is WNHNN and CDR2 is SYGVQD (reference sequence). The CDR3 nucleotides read TGCGCCAGCAGTGAGTCGGGAGACGGAGACACCGGGGAGCTGTTTTTT. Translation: CASSESGDGDTGELFF.

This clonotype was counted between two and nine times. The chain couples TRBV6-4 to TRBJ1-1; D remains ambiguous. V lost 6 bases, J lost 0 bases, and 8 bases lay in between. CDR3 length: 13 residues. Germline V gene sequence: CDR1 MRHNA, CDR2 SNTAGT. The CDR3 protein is CASSSIMNTEAFF. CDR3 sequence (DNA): TGTGCCAGCAGCTCAATTATGAACACTGAAGCTTTCTTT.

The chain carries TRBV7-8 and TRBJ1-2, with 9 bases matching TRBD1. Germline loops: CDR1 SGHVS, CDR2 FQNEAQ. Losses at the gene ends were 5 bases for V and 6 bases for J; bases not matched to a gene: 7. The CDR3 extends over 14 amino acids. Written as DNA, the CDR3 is TGTGCCAGCAGCCTGGGACAGGGAGCCAATGGCTACACCTTC. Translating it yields CASSLGQGANGYTF.

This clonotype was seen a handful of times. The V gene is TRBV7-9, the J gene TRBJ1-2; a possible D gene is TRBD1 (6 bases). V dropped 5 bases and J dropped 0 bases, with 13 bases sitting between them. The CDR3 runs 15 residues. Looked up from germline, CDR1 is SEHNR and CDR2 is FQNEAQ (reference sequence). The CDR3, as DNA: TGTGCCAGCAGCCCAGGGGCACTTCCTAACTATGGCTACACCTTC. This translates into CASSPGALPNYGYTF.

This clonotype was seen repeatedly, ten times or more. The CDR3 loop reads CASSKSSRNTIYF. DNA of the CDR3: TGTGCCAGCAGCAAATCTTCGAGGAACACCATATATTTT. The rearrangement links TRBV12-3 or TRBV12-4 to TRBJ1-3; D not resolved. Trimming pared 6 bases from V and 7 bases from J, leaving 13 bases between. This CDR3 contains 13 residues.

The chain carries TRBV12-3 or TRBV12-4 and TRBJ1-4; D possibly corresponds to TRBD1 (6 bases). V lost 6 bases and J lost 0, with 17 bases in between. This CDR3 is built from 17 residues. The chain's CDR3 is CASRGTSGLATNEKLFF. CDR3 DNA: TGTGCCAGCAGGGGGACATCGGGCCTCGCAACTAATGAAAAACTGTTTTTT.

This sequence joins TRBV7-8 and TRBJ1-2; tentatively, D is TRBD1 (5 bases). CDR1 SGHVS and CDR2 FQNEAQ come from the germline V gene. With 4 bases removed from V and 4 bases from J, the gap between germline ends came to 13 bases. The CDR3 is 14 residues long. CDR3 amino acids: CASSSGQGSYGYTF. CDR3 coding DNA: TGTGCCAGCAGCTCAGGGCAGGGATCCTATGGCTACACCTTC.

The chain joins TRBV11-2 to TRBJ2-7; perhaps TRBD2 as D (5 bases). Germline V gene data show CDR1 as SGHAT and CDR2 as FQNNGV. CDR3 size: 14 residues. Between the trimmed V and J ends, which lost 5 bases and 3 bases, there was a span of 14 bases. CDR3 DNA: TGTGCCAGCAGCCTAAGCGGCCTCTACTACGAGCAGTACTTC. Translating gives CASSLSGLYYEQYF.

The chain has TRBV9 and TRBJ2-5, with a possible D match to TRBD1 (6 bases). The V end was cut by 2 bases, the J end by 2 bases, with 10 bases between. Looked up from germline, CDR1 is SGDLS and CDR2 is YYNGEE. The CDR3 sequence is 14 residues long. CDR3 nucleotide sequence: TGTGCCAGCAGCGTGATTGGACAGCAAGAGACCCAGTACTTC. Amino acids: CASSVIGQQETQYF.

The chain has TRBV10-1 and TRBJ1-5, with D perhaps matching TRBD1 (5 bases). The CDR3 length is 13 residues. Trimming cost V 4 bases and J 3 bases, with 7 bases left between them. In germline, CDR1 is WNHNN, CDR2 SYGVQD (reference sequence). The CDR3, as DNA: TGCGCCAGCAGTGCAGGGCTCAATCAGCCCCAGCATTTT. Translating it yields CASSAGLNQPQHF.

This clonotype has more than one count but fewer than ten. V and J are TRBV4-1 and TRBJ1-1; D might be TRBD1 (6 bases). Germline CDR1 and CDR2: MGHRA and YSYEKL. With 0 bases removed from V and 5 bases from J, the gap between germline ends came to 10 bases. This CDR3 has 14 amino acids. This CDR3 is CASSQDQGWTEAFF. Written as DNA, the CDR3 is TGCGCCAGCAGCCAAGACCAGGGGTGGACTGAAGCTTTCTTT.